This T cell receptor (beta chain) derives from a study of shared clonotypes between healthy human individuals. Study information: Ranging from 18 to 49 in age, donors were two women and a few men.

CD45RO-negative, CCR7-positively selected cells formed the naive CD8 fraction, excluding terminally differentiated effector memory CD45RA+ cells. A note on this clone: Its antigen is currently unknown.

Points from the study as a whole: Larger richness was generally estimated for naive than memory subsets.

Looked up from germline, CDR1 is KGHSH and CDR2 is LQKENI. With 5 bases clipped from V and 3 bases from J, the junction kept 12 bases outside the gene matches. The CDR3 has 19 residues. Sequenced by immunoSEQ multiplex PCR; TCRdb stores in-frame clones only, minus some. Found here are roughly 850,000 clones, 96% of them singletons; the top ten hold about 0.21%. The clonotype originates from a man in his thirties or forties in good health. This chain joins TRBV18 and TRBJ2-1; 14 nucleotides line up with TRBD2. Material for sequencing was naive CD8+ T cells sorted from blood. The CDR3 DNA reads TGTGCCAGCTCAACGGGACTAGCGGGAGCGGGAACCCTCTACAATGAGCAGTTCTTC. Protein sequence: CASSTGLAGAGTLYNEQFF.